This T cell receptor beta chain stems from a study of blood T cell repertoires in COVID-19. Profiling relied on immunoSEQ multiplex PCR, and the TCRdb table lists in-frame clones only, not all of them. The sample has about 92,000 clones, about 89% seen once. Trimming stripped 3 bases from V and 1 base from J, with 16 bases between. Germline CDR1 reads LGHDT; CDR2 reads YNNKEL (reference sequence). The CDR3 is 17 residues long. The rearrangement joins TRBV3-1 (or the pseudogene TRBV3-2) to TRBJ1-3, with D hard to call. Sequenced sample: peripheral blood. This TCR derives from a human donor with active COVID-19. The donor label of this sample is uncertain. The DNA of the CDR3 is TGTGCCAGCAGCCACCGACTAGACTTTGAATCTGGAAACACCATATATTTT. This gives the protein CASSHRLDFESGNTIYF.